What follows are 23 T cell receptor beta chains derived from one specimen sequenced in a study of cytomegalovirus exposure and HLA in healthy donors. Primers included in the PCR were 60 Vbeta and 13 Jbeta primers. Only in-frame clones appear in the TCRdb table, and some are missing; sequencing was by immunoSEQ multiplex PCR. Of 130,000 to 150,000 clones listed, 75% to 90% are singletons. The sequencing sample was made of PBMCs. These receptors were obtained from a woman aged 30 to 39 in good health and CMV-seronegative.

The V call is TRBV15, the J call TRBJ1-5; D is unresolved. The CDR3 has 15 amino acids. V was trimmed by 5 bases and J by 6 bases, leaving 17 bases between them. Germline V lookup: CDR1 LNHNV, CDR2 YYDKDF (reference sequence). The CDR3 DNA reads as TGTGCCACCAGCGCCCACCGGGCTGCGGGTCAGCCCCAGCATTTT. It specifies CATSAHRAAGQPQHF. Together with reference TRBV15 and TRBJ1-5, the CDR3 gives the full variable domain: DAMVIQNPRYQVTQFGKPVTLSCSQTLNHNVMYWYQQKSSQAPKLLFHYYDKDFNNEADTPDNFQSRRPNTSFCFLDIRSPGLGDTAMYLCATSAHRAAGQPQHFGDGTRLSIL.

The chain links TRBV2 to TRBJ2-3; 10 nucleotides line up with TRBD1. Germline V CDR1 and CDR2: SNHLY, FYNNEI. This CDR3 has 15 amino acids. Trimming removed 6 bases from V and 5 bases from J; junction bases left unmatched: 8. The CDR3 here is CASRRTGGGIDTQYF. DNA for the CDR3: TGTGCCAGCAGACGGACAGGGGGAGGAATAGATACGCAGTATTTT. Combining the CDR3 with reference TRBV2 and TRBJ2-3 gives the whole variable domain EPEVTQTPSHQVTQMGQEVILRCVPISNHLYFYWYRQILGQKVEFLVSFYNNEISEKSEIFDDQFSVERPDGSNFTLKIRSTKLEDSAMYFCASRRTGGGIDTQYFGPGTRLTVL.

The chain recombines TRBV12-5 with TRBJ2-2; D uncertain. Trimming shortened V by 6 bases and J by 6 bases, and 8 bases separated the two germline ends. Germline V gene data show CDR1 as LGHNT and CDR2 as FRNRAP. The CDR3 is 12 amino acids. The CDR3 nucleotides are TGTGCTAGTGGCTTAATAGCCGGGGAGCTGTTTTTT. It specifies CASGLIAGELFF.

The DNA for the CDR3 is TGTGCCACCAGCAGAGACGGTGAGGCGGCGTACGGGGAGCTGTTTTTT. Translating it yields CATSRDGEAAYGELFF. The rearrangement links TRBV15 to TRBJ2-2, with D unresolved. This CDR3 has 16 amino acids. Germline values: CDR1 LNHNV, CDR2 YYDKDF (reference sequence). Deletions cut 0 bases from V and 7 bases from J, with 15 bases between.

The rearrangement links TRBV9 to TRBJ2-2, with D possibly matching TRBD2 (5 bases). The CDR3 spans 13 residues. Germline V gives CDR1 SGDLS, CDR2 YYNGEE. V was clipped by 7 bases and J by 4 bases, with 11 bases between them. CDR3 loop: CASARGSTGELFF. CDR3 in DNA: TGTGCCAGCGCCCGAGGGAGCACCGGGGAGCTGTTTTTT.

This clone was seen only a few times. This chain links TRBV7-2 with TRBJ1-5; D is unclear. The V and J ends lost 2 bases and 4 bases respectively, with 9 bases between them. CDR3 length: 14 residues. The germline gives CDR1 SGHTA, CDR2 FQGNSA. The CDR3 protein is CASSLNRENQPQHF. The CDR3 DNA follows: TGTGCCAGCAGCTTAAATCGGGAGAATCAGCCCCAGCATTTT.

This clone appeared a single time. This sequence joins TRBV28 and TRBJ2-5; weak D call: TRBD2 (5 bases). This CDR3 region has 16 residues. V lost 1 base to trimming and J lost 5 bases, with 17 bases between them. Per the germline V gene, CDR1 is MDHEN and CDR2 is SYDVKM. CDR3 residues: CASSLSYFSSGETQYF. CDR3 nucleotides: TGTGCCAGCAGTTTATCGTACTTTTCGTCGGGGGAGACCCAGTACTTC.

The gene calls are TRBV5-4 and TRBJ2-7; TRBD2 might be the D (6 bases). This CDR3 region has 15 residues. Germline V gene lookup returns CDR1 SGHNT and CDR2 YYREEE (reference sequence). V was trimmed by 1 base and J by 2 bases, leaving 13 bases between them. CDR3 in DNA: TGTGCCAGCAGCTTGCCGGGGACTGATACCTACGAGCAGTACTTC. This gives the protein CASSLPGTDTYEQYF. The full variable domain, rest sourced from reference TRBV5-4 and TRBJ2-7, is ETGVTQSPTHLIKTRGQQVTLRCSSQSGHNTVSWYQQALGQGPQFIFQYYREEENGRGNFPPRFSGLQFPNYSSELNVNALELDDSALYLCASSLPGTDTYEQYFGPGTRLTVT.

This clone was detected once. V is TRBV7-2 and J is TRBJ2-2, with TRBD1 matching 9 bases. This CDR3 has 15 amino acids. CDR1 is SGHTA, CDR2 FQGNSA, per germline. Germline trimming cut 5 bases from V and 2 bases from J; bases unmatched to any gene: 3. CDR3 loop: CASSIQGANTGELFF. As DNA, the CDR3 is TGTGCCAGCAGCATACAGGGGGCAAACACCGGGGAGCTGTTTTTT.

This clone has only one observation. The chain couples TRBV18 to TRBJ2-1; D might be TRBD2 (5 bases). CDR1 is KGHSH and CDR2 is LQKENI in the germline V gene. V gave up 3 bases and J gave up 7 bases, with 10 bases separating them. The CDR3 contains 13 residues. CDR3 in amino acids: CASSPGLRNEQFF. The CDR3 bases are TGTGCCAGCTCACCCGGACTGCGGAATGAGCAGTTCTTC.

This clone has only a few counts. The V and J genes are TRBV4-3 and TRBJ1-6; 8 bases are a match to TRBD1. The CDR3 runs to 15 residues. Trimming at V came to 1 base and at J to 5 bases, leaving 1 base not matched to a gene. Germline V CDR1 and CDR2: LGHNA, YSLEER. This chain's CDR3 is CASSQVQGDNSPLHF. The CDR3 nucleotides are TGCGCCAGCAGCCAAGTACAGGGGGATAATTCACCCCTCCACTTT.

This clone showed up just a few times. CDR3 sequence reads: CASSLDGDSYEQYF. In nucleotides, the CDR3 is TGTGCCAGCAGCTTAGACGGGGACTCCTACGAGCAGTACTTC. The gene calls are TRBV11-3 and TRBJ2-7; D is possibly TRBD2 (5 bases). The CDR3 sequence is 14 residues long. From germline, CDR1 is SGHNT and CDR2 YENEEA. Trimming cost V 0 bases and J 0 bases, with 6 bases left between them.

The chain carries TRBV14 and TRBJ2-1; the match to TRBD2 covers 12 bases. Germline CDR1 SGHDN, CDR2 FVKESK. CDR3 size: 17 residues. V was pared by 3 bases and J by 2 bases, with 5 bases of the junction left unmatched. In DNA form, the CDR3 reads TGTGCCAGCAGCCACCAACTAGCGGGGGGCCCCTACAATGAGCAGTTCTTC. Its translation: CASSHQLAGGPYNEQFF.

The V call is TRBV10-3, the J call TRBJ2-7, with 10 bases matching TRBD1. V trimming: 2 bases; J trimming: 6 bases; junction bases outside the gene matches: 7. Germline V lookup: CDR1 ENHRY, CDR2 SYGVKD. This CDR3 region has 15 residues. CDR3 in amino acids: CAISEPRQGALEQYF. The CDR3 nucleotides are TGTGCCATCAGTGAGCCCCGACAGGGGGCCCTCGAGCAGTACTTC.

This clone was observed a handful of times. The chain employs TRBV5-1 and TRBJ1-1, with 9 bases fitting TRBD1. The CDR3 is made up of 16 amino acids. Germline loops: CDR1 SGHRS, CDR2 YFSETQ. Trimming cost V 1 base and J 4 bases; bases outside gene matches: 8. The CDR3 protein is CASSLSGQGLFTEAFF. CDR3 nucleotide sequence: TGCGCCAGCAGCTTGAGTGGACAGGGGCTTTTCACTGAAGCTTTCTTT.

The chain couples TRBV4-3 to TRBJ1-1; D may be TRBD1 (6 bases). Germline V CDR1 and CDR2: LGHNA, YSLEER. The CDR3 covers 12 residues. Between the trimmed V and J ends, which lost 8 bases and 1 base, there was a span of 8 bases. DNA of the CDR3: TGCGCCAGCTCCAGGGGGAACACTGAAGCTTTCTTT. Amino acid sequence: CASSRGNTEAFF.

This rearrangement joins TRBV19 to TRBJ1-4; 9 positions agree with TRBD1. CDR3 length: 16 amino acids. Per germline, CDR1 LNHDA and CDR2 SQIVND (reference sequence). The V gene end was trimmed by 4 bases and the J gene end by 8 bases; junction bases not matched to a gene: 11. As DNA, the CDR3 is TGTGCCAGTAGTACATACCGGGACAGGGATCAGGAAAAACTGTTTTTT. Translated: CASSTYRDRDQEKLFF.

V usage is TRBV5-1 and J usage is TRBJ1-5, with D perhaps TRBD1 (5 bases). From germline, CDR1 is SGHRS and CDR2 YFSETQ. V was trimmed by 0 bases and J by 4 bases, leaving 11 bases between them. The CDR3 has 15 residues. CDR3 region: CASSLEAGTNQPQHF. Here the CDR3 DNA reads TGCGCCAGCAGCTTGGAGGCGGGGACGAATCAGCCCCAGCATTTT.

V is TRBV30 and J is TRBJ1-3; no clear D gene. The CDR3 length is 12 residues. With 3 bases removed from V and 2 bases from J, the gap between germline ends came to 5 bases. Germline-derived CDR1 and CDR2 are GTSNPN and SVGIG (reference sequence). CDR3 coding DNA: TGTGCCTGGAGGTCGGCTGGAAACACCATATATTTT. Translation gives CAWRSAGNTIYF.

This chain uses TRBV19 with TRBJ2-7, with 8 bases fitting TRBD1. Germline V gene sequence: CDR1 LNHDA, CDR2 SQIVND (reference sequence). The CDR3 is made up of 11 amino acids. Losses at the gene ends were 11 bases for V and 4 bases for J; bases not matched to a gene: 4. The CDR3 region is CAAGQVYEQYF. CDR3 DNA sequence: TGTGCCGCGGGACAGGTGTACGAGCAGTACTTC. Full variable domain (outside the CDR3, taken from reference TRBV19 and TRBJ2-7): DGGITQSPKYLFRKEGQNVTLSCEQNLNHDAMYWYRQDPGQGLRLIYYSQIVNDFQKGDIAEGYSVSREKKESFPLTVTSAQKNPTAFYLCAAGQVYEQYFGPGTRLTVT.

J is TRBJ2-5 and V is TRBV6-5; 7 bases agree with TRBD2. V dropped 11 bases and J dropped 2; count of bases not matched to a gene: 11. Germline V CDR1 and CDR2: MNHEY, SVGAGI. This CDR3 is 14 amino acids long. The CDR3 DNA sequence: TGTGCCTCCTCCCTGGGGGGGTTTCAAGAGACCCAGTACTTC. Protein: CASSLGGFQETQYF.

The CDR3 nucleotides read TGTGCCAGCAGTTACAGGCAGGGGAACACTGAAGCTTTCTTT. It is translated as CASSYRQGNTEAFF. The chain couples TRBV6-5 to TRBJ1-1; possible D gene TRBD1, 5 bases. The CDR3 is 14 amino acids. Trimming removed 2 bases at V and 1 base at J, with 8 bases between. CDR1 and CDR2 (germline): MNHEY, SVGAGI.

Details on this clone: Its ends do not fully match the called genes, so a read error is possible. CDR3 DNA: TGTGCCAGCCCCCAGGGGAACTTC. Its protein is CASPQGNF. The J gene is TRBJ2-5, the V gene TRBV6-6; D might be TRBD1 (6 bases). CDR1 is MNHNY, CDR2 SVGAGI, per germline (reference sequence). The CDR3 extends over 8 amino acids.